One sample yielded the 29 T cell receptor beta chains listed below, sequenced in a study of blood T cells in healthy people across ages. The second PCR ran about 6 to 11 cycles with a sample-barcoded 5' primer and J-beta primers. TCRdb reprocessed the 5' RACE reads via MiXCR and lists one record per CDR3 protein. The data hold about 1.7 million distinct CDR3 sequences, with approximately 30% observed a single time. Sequences were obtained from blood. These receptors were obtained from a woman under 40 in good health.

This clonotype was detected a few times. This chain connects TRBV5-6 to TRBJ1-2, with D unclear. V gave up 5 bases and J gave up 6 bases, with 14 bases separating them. The CDR3 spans 13 residues. Germline V gene lookup returns CDR1 SGHDT and CDR2 YYEEEE. CDR3 region: CASSVGTANGYTF. In nucleotides, the CDR3 is TGTGCCAGCAGTGTGGGTACAGCTAATGGCTACACCTTC.

Many counts were recorded for this clonotype. A junction boundary mismatches the germline segment, possibly from a read error. V gene TRBV12-3 or TRBV12-4 combines with J gene TRBJ2-7; D is ambiguous. The length of the CDR3 is 11 residues. CDR3 in DNA: TGTGCCAGCAGGCAGTCCTACGGGCAGTACTTC. The encoded protein is CASRQSYGQYF.

This clonotype was observed a few times. This sequence joins TRBV9 and TRBJ2-1; a possible D gene is TRBD1 (6 bases). CDR3 length: 14 residues. CDR1 SGDLS and CDR2 YYNGEE come from the germline V gene. With 0 bases removed from V and 9 bases from J, the gap between germline ends came to 13 bases. CDR3: CASSVAEARGEQFF. CDR3 coding DNA: TGTGCCAGCAGCGTAGCTGAGGCCAGGGGTGAGCAGTTCTTC. Full variable domain (rest looked up from reference TRBV9 and TRBJ2-1): DSGVTQTPKHLITATGQRVTLRCSPRSGDLSVYWYQQSLDQGLQFLIQYYNGEERAKGNILERFSAQQFPDLHSELNLSSLELGDSALYFCASSVAEARGEQFFGPGTRLTVL.

This clonotype was recorded a few times. V is TRBV3-1 and J is TRBJ2-7; D gene unclear. The V end lost 0 bases, the J end lost 3 bases, and 12 bases lay between the germline ends. Germline CDR1 LGHDT, CDR2 YNNKEL (reference sequence). This CDR3 spans 15 amino acids. The DNA of the CDR3 is TGTGCCAGCAGCCAAGATTCCGGACCCATCTACGAGCAGTACTTC. Translating it yields CASSQDSGPIYEQYF.

The chain has TRBV9 and TRBJ1-6; D is ambiguous. There are 13 residues in the CDR3. Trimming removed 2 bases from V and 8 bases from J, with 8 bases in between. Germline V gene data show CDR1 as SGDLS and CDR2 as YYNGEE. The CDR3 coding sequence is TGTGCCAGCAGCGTTACAGAACATTCACCCCTCCACTTT. It yields the protein CASSVTEHSPLHF.

The V call is TRBV7-2, the J call TRBJ2-4, with 14 nucleotides matching TRBD2. The J call is uncertain, as TRBJ2-7 better fits the DNA end. CDR1 is SGHTA, CDR2 FQGNSA, per germline. The CDR3 has 16 amino acids. DNA for the CDR3: TGTGCCATCAGTGACGGACTAGCGGGGGGCTTCTACGAGCAGTACTTC. This gives the protein CAISDGLAGGFYEQYF.

This clonotype has a handful of counts. The chain combines TRBV7-2 with TRBJ1-2; maybe TRBD1 (5 bases). Per germline, CDR1 SGHTA and CDR2 FQGNSA. Between the trimmed V and J ends, which lost 5 bases and 8 bases, there was a span of 21 bases. The CDR3 totals 15 residues. The chain's CDR3 is CASSGNQGLAGGYTF. Here the CDR3 DNA reads TGTGCCAGCAGCGGGAATCAGGGACTGGCGGGCGGCTACACCTTC. Combining the CDR3 with reference TRBV7-2 and TRBJ1-2 gives the whole variable domain GAGVSQSPSNKVTEKGKDVELRCDPISGHTALYWYRQSLGQGLEFLIYFQGNSAPDKSGLPSDRFSAERTGGSVSTLTIQRTQQEDSAVYLCASSGNQGLAGGYTFGSGTRLTVV.

V is TRBV7-9 and J is TRBJ2-7, with 10 bases matching TRBD2. This CDR3 comprises 19 residues. Trimming removed 5 bases from V and 2 bases from J; junction bases left unmatched: 18. The germline V gene has CDR1 SEHNR and CDR2 FQNEAQ (reference sequence). CDR3: CASSPLGGGGAGGPYEQYF. Written as DNA, the CDR3 is TGTGCCAGCAGCCCCCTCGGGGGGGGCGGAGCGGGGGGGCCCTACGAGCAGTACTTC.

This rearrangement joins TRBV7-9 to TRBJ2-1, with 9 bases matching TRBD2. The V gene's germline CDR1 is SEHNR and CDR2 FQNEAQ (reference sequence). The CDR3 spans 13 residues. V dropped 6 bases and J dropped 7; count of bases not matched to a gene: 4. CDR3 sequence reads: CASRSSGMNEQFF. DNA for the CDR3: TGTGCCAGCAGGTCTAGCGGGATGAATGAGCAGTTCTTC.

The gene calls are TRBV6-1 and TRBJ1-4; D perhaps matches TRBD1 (5 bases). Per germline, CDR1 MNHNS and CDR2 SASEGT. Trimming pared 2 bases from V and 4 bases from J, leaving 23 bases between. This CDR3 region has 19 residues. CDR3 in amino acids: CASSESVGYRQGDNEKLFF. CDR3 nucleotide sequence: TGTGCCAGCAGTGAATCAGTGGGCTACCGGCAGGGTGATAATGAAAAACTGTTTTTT.

As concerns this clonotype: A read error may account for a junction end that differs from germline. The rearrangement joins TRBV15 to TRBJ2-6; TRBD1 is a possible D gene (6 bases). Germline CDR1 and CDR2: LNHNV and YYDKDF (reference sequence). CDR3 length equals 17 residues. As DNA, the CDR3 is TGTACCACCAGCCCACGCACAGGGATAGGGGGGGCCAACGTCCTGACTTTC. Its translation: CTTSPRTGIGGANVLTF.

This clonotype occurred many times. V is TRBV7-2 and J is TRBJ2-5; D not certain. V was pared by 2 bases and J by 3 bases, with 7 bases between. Germline V gene lookup returns CDR1 SGHTA and CDR2 FQGNSA. This CDR3 contains 13 residues. The DNA of the CDR3 is TGTGCCAGCAGCTTATCCTGGGAAGAGACCCAGTACTTC. Translated, it gives CASSLSWEETQYF. Full variable domain (outside the CDR3, taken from reference TRBV7-2 and TRBJ2-5): GAGVSQSPSNKVTEKGKDVELRCDPISGHTALYWYRQSLGQGLEFLIYFQGNSAPDKSGLPSDRFSAERTGGSVSTLTIQRTQQEDSAVYLCASSLSWEETQYFGPGTRLLVL.

This clonotype has just a few counts. The chain recombines TRBV28 with TRBJ2-6; possibly TRBD1 for D (6 bases). Trimming pared 5 bases from V and 0 bases from J, leaving 17 bases between. Per the germline V gene, CDR1 is MDHEN and CDR2 is SYDVKM. CDR3 length: 18 residues. The CDR3: CASSPSGATYSGANVLTF. CDR3 nucleotide sequence: TGTGCCAGCAGTCCCTCAGGGGCTACCTACTCTGGGGCCAACGTCCTGACTTTC.

This clonotype was seen many times. The chain is built from TRBV12-3 or TRBV12-4 and TRBJ2-1, with D perhaps TRBD1 (7 bases). The CDR3 spans 16 residues. V gave up 5 bases and J gave up 2 bases, with 16 bases separating them. The CDR3 sequence: CASSQSRGDPYNEQFF. CDR3 in DNA: TGTGCCAGCAGTCAGTCCAGGGGGGACCCCTACAATGAGCAGTTCTTC.

This clonotype appeared a few times. The J gene is TRBJ2-1, the V gene TRBV28; possible D gene TRBD1, 6 bases. From germline, CDR1 is MDHEN and CDR2 SYDVKM. Trimming took off 5 bases at V and 7 bases at J, with 18 bases between the two ends. The CDR3 has 15 residues. CDR3 nucleotide sequence: TGTGCCAGCAGTGGGGGCGGCGGGTCGTTAAATGAGCAGTTCTTC. Translated: CASSGGGGSLNEQFF.

In its sample, this clonotype was seen a few times. The chain uses TRBV7-8 and TRBJ1-2; the D gene is possibly TRBD1 (6 bases). The CDR3 contains 14 residues. V lost 5 bases and J lost 2, with 12 bases in between. Per germline, CDR1 SGHVS and CDR2 FQNEAQ. The CDR3, as DNA: TGTGCCAGCAGCCGGACAGAGACAAACTATGGCTACACCTTC. Its translation: CASSRTETNYGYTF.

This clonotype was counted at least ten times. The chain uses TRBV11-2 and TRBJ2-1, with a weak D call TRBD2 (7 bases). CDR3 length: 18 residues. The germline V gene has CDR1 SGHAT and CDR2 FQNNGV. Trimming took 6 bases from V and 1 from J, leaving 22 bases between them. CDR3: CASSRVGDRGASYNEQFF. The CDR3 DNA reads TGTGCCAGCAGTCGAGTGGGAGACCGGGGGGCATCCTACAATGAGCAGTTCTTC.

This clonotype was seen at least ten times. This rearrangement joins TRBV11-2 to TRBJ2-6, with 8 bases identical to TRBD1. V trimming: 2 bases; J trimming: 0 bases; junction bases outside the gene matches: 3. CDR1 and CDR2 from the germline V gene are SGHAT and FQNNGV. The CDR3 contains 17 residues. The DNA for the CDR3 is TGTGCCAGCAGCTTACGGACAGGGACCTCTGGGGCCAACGTCCTGACTTTC. Its protein product is CASSLRTGTSGANVLTF.

This clonotype has a handful of counts. The V call is TRBV6-5, the J call TRBJ2-7; D might be TRBD2 (5 bases). CDR1 MNHEY and CDR2 SVGAGI come from the germline V gene. The CDR3 loop spans 13 amino acids. V shed 4 bases and J shed 7 bases, with 14 bases lying between them. The CDR3 loop reads CASSCPGIGEQYF. CDR3 nucleotides: TGTGCCAGCAGTTGCCCGGGGATAGGAGAGCAGTACTTC.

The genes are TRBV6-5 and TRBJ1-4; the D gene is possibly TRBD1 (6 bases). Trimming left V 2 bases short and J 0 bases short, with 7 bases between. The germline V gene encodes CDR1 MNHEY and CDR2 SVGAGI. The CDR3 is made up of 15 amino acids. CDR3 sequence (DNA): TGTGCCAGCAGTTACACAGGGACAACTAATGAAAAACTGTTTTTT. Protein: CASSYTGTTNEKLFF.

This clonotype was detected only a few times. J is TRBJ1-6 and V is TRBV18, with TRBD1 as a possible D gene (5 bases). The CDR3 extends over 15 amino acids. Germline CDR1 is KGHSH and CDR2 is LQKENI. V lost 6 bases and J 5 bases, leaving 14 bases between the germline ends. Here the CDR3 DNA reads TGTGCCAGCTCCCTTAACCGGGGCGATAATTCACCCCTCCACTTT. Translation: CASSLNRGDNSPLHF.

This clonotype has only a few counts. This rearrangement joins TRBV4-2 to TRBJ2-7, with a tentative D call TRBD2 (5 bases). V was pared by 3 bases and J by 9 bases, with 12 bases between. Germline-derived CDR1 and CDR2 are LGHNA and YNFKEQ. The CDR3 is made up of 12 amino acids. Written as DNA, the CDR3 is TGTGCCAGCAGCCAGCCCGCGGGTCGGCAGTACTTC. This translates into CASSQPAGRQYF.

This clonotype was seen a handful of times. The V and J genes are TRBV7-9 and TRBJ2-5, with D hard to call. The CDR3 sequence is 15 residues long. Trimming left V 7 bases short and J 3 bases short, with 18 bases between. Germline loops: CDR1 SEHNR, CDR2 FQNEAQ (reference sequence). The CDR3 DNA reads TGTGCCAGCACCACGACTGGCGGAGTAGAAGAGACCCAGTACTTC. Translated, it gives CASTTTGGVEETQYF.

In the case of this clonotype: A much larger clonotype is one base distant, so this may be a read error. V and J are TRBV12-3 or TRBV12-4 and TRBJ1-2, with D maybe TRBD1 (5 bases). The V gene lost 8 bases and the J gene lost 4 bases, with 20 bases spanning the gap. The CDR3 sequence is 15 residues long. The DNA of the CDR3 is TGTGCCAGCGGGGGTCTAATGGCGTTCGGCTATGGCTACACCTTC. As protein: CASGGLMAFGYGYTF.

The count of this clonotype is one. The rearrangement links TRBV6-5 to TRBJ1-5; the D gene is possibly TRBD1 (5 bases). CDR1 MNHEY and CDR2 SVGAGI come from the germline V gene. V lost 2 bases and J lost 5, with 10 bases in between. The length of the CDR3 is 14 residues. CDR3 amino acids: CASSYTRAHQPQHF. The CDR3 nucleotides read TGTGCCAGCAGTTACACCAGGGCCCATCAGCCCCAGCATTTT.

About this clonotype itself: A much more abundant neighbour one base away suggests this may be a read error. DNA of the CDR3: TGTGCCAGCAGCTTAGCGGCGGTTTCGCGCGAGCAGTACTTC. Protein: CASSLAAVSREQYF. This chain uses TRBV7-9 with TRBJ2-7; D is unclear. CDR1 is SEHNR, CDR2 FQNEAQ, per germline (reference sequence). CDR3 length: 14 residues. Trimming left V 0 bases short and J 6 bases short, with 12 bases between.

The J gene is TRBJ1-1, the V gene TRBV5-1; tentative D call: TRBD1 (5 bases). V was clipped by 0 bases and J by 10 bases, with 13 bases between them. There are 13 residues in the CDR3. The germline V gene has CDR1 SGHRS and CDR2 YFSETQ. The CDR3 reads CASSLESSGGAFF. DNA of the CDR3: TGCGCCAGCAGCTTGGAGAGCTCTGGGGGAGCTTTCTTT.

V usage is TRBV20-1 and J usage is TRBJ2-5; possible D gene TRBD2, 7 bases. The CDR3 covers 21 residues. V lost 2 bases to trimming and J lost 5 bases, with 36 bases between them. Germline CDR1 reads DFQATT; CDR2 reads SNEGSKA (reference sequence). The CDR3 loop is CSARRLGSGDLGEGARETQYF. DNA for the CDR3: TGCAGTGCTAGACGACTTGGGTCAGGGGATTTGGGGGAGGGCGCTCGCGAGACCCAGTACTTC.

V is TRBV6-6 and J is TRBJ2-5; D ambiguous. Germline CDR1 reads MNHNY; CDR2 reads SVGAGI (reference sequence). V gave up 5 bases and J gave up 0 bases, with 13 bases separating them. This CDR3 contains 15 residues. The CDR3 is CASSDQTVNQETQYF. The CDR3 bases are TGTGCCAGCAGTGACCAAACGGTGAACCAAGAGACCCAGTACTTC.